This T cell receptor (beta chain) was found in a study of preoperative IRX-2 immunotherapy in early breast cancer. Sequencing was performed with immunoSEQ multiplex PCR; in TCRdb, only in-frame clones are kept and a portion is missing. The sample records around 28,000 clones, 85% to 90% being singletons. The treatment here: preoperative locoregional IRX-2 cytokine immunotherapy. Samples came from a phase Ib trial of preoperative locoregional IRX-2 cytokine immunotherapy. Losses at the gene ends were 4 bases for V and 4 bases for J; bases not matched to a gene: 15. CDR1 is SGHDT, CDR2 YYEEEE, per germline. The CDR3 covers 19 residues.

This sample was obtained from a patient treated with IRX-2 immunotherapy. The sequence was obtained from a human donor with breast cancer. V usage is TRBV5-6 and J usage is TRBJ2-6; TRBD1 agrees at 9 bases. The CDR3 DNA sequence: TGTGCCAGCAGCCCCCCGGGACAGGGTCTCTTATCCGGGGCCAACGTCCTGACTTTC. Its protein product is CASSPPGQGLLSGANVLTF.